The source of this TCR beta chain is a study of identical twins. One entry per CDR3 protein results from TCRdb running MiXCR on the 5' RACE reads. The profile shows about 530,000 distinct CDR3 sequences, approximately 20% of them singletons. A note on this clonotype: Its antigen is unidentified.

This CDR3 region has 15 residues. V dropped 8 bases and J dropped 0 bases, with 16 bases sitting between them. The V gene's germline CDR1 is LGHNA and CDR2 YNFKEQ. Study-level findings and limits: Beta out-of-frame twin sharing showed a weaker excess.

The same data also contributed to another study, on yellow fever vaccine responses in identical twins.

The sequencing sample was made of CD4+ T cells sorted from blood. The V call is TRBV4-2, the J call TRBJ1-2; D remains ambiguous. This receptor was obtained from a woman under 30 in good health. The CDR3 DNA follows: TGTGCCAGCCTTCCCGGCCACACAGCTAACTATGGCTACACCTTC. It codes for CASLPGHTANYGYTF.